This T cell receptor (beta chain) was captured by sequencing in a study of control samples from healthy donors and cancer patients. The protocol was immunoSEQ multiplex PCR, while the TCRdb copy is restricted to in-frame clones and leaves out a portion. Of around 130,000 clones in the sample, about 90% are singletons; the top ten hold under 40%. The CDR3 length is 15 residues. V was cut by 7 bases and J by 0 bases, with 16 bases left in between. The germline gives CDR1 SGHAT, CDR2 FQNNGV. Sequencing used blood. This clonotype was sampled from a man aged 45-65 years in good health. The J gene is TRBJ2-7, the V gene TRBV11-2; D gene unclear. The CDR3 coding sequence is TGTGCCAGCACCCAAGAAGAGCAGAGCTCCTACGAGCAGTACTTC. Translated, it gives CASTQEEQSSYEQYF.